Listed here are 24 T cell receptor beta chains from one sample, sequenced in a study of identical twins. TCRdb recomputed calls from the 5' RACE reads with MiXCR, one row per CDR3 protein. The sample has a few hundred thousand distinct CDR3 sequences; under 12% are singletons. Sequencing was performed on memory T cells sorted from blood. Receptor source: a middle-aged man in good health.

The J gene is TRBJ1-1, the V gene TRBV6-1; no clear D. The V and J ends lost 6 bases and 1 base respectively, with 9 bases between them. The CDR3 covers 13 residues. Looked up from germline, CDR1 is MNHNS and CDR2 is SASEGT. The CDR3 bases are TGTGCCAGCAGCAGAGCAGGGAACACTGAAGCTTTCTTT. It codes for CASSRAGNTEAFF.

The rearrangement joins TRBV11-2 to TRBJ2-1; 7 bases match TRBD2. V lost 2 bases to trimming and J lost 12 bases; unmatched junction nucleotides: 13. The CDR3 extends over 15 amino acids. Per the germline V gene, CDR1 is SGHAT and CDR2 is FQNNGV. The chain's CDR3 is CASSLRSGASGLQFF. The CDR3 DNA follows: TGTGCCAGCAGCTTAAGGTCTGGGGCTAGCGGTTTGCAGTTCTTC.

The table lists this clonotype with a few counts. This chain links TRBV20-1 with TRBJ2-7, with a weak D call TRBD2 (5 bases). The V gene's germline CDR1 is DFQATT and CDR2 SNEGSKA (reference sequence). The CDR3 spans 15 residues. The V gene lost 1 base and the J gene lost 4 bases, with 17 bases spanning the gap. DNA for the CDR3: TGCAGTGCTAGAGTCCCCCTCCGGGAAGTGTACGAGCAGTACTTC. Protein product: CSARVPLREVYEQYF.

This clonotype was seen a few times. This CDR3 is CAISEWSSGAYEQYF. In DNA form, the CDR3 reads TGTGCCATCAGTGAGTGGTCTAGCGGAGCCTACGAGCAGTACTTC. The chain carries TRBV10-3 and TRBJ2-7; 7 bases line up with TRBD2. Per germline, CDR1 ENHRY and CDR2 SYGVKD. There are 15 residues in the CDR3. Trimming at V came to 1 base and at J to 2 bases, leaving 5 bases not matched to a gene.

The chain carries TRBV5-1 and TRBJ2-1, with TRBD2 identical over 11 bases. Germline V gives CDR1 SGHRS, CDR2 YFSETQ. The length of the CDR3 is 15 residues. The V gene end was trimmed by 0 bases and the J gene end by 9 bases; junction bases not matched to a gene: 5. The CDR3 DNA is TGCGCCAGCAGCTTGGGGACTAGCGGGTTTGTTGAGCAGTTCTTC. Protein product: CASSLGTSGFVEQFF. Full variable domain (outside the CDR3, taken from reference TRBV5-1 and TRBJ2-1): KAGVTQTPRYLIKTRGQQVTLSCSPISGHRSVSWYQQTPGQGLQFLFEYFSETQRNKGNFPGRFSGRQFSNSRSEMNVSTLELGDSALYLCASSLGTSGFVEQFFGPGTRLTVL.

This clonotype has at least ten counts. The V gene is TRBV28, the J gene TRBJ2-7; 7 bases agree with TRBD1. V shed 2 bases and J 0 bases; nucleotides not matched to a gene: 1. The CDR3 is made up of 14 amino acids. Looked up from germline, CDR1 is MDHEN and CDR2 is SYDVKM. The CDR3 reads CASSLGDSSYEQYF. CDR3 DNA: TGTGCCAGCAGTTTAGGGGACAGCTCCTACGAGCAGTACTTC.

This sequence joins TRBV6-5 and TRBJ2-4; no definite D call. This CDR3 contains 11 residues. Between the trimmed V and J ends, which lost 6 bases and 6 bases, there was a span of 6 bases. Germline CDR1 MNHEY, CDR2 SVGAGI. The CDR3 region is CASRLGNIQYF. CDR3 DNA: TGTGCCAGCAGACTGGGAAACATTCAGTACTTC.

In this sample, this clonotype turned up many times. This chain uses TRBV4-3 with TRBJ1-1; 9 bases map to TRBD1. J lost 5 bases, V lost 3 bases, and 4 bases had no gene match. This CDR3 is built from 14 residues. Germline loops: CDR1 LGHNA, CDR2 YSLEER. The CDR3 sequence is CASSHAGTGTEAFF. The CDR3 DNA follows: TGCGCCAGCAGCCATGCCGGGACAGGGACTGAAGCTTTCTTT.

The chain employs TRBV7-2 and TRBJ2-5; 10 bases line up with TRBD2. Losses at the gene ends were 5 bases for V and 2 bases for J; bases not matched to a gene: 5. Looked up from germline, CDR1 is SGHTA and CDR2 is FQGNSA. CDR3 size: 15 residues. The CDR3 coding sequence is TGTGCCAGCAGCACTTCTAGCGGGAGTCAAGAGACCCAGTACTTC. Translation: CASSTSSGSQETQYF.

This clonotype was detected only a few times. The rearrangement links TRBV20-1 to TRBJ1-2, with D unclear. This CDR3 is 14 amino acids long. CDR1 DFQATT and CDR2 SNEGSKA come from the germline V gene (reference sequence). V was shortened by 1 base and J by 4 bases, with 13 bases between the two germline ends. CDR3 DNA: TGCAGTGCTAGAGTAAACTCAGAAGGCTATGGCTACACCTTC. Protein product: CSARVNSEGYGYTF.

This clonotype was picked up many times. This chain uses TRBV6-2 or TRBV6-3 with TRBJ2-5; 11 nucleotides line up with TRBD2. Trimming removed 4 bases from V and 6 bases from J; junction bases left unmatched: 1. Germline-derived CDR1 and CDR2 are MNHEY and SVGEGT. This CDR3 has 13 amino acids. CDR3 DNA sequence: TGTGCCAGCAGTTGGACTAGCGGGCAGACCCAGTACTTC. Residues: CASSWTSGQTQYF.

This clonotype was observed at least ten times. The rearrangement links TRBV12-3 or TRBV12-4 to TRBJ1-2; no firm D call. Trimming cost V 8 bases and J 2 bases, with 12 bases left between them. This CDR3 is 13 amino acids long. Here the CDR3 DNA reads TGTGCCAGCCATGTGGCGCCCAACTATGGCTACACCTTC. Translation gives CASHVAPNYGYTF.

This sequence joins TRBV9 and TRBJ2-7, with D possibly called TRBD1 or TRBD2 (6 bases each). The CDR3 contains 13 residues. V was pared by 5 bases and J by 7 bases, with 16 bases between. Looked up from germline, CDR1 is SGDLS and CDR2 is YYNGEE. CDR3: CASSVRGQEEQYF. In DNA form, the CDR3 reads TGTGCCAGCAGTGTCCGGGGGCAAGAGGAGCAGTACTTC.

The V call is TRBV2, the J call TRBJ1-6; perhaps TRBD1 as D (5 bases). Between the trimmed V and J ends, which lost 8 bases and 9 bases, there was a span of 17 bases. The germline CDR1 and CDR2 sequences are SNHLY and FYNNEI. The CDR3 covers 14 residues. CDR3 amino acids: CASASTVGGSPLHF. The CDR3 nucleotides are TGTGCCAGCGCATCGACAGTAGGCGGTTCACCCCTCCACTTT.

This clonotype was seen a handful of times. The chain carries TRBV5-1 and TRBJ2-3; D ambiguous. The CDR3 spans 12 residues. V lost 6 bases to trimming and J lost 6 bases, with 11 bases between them. Germline V CDR1 and CDR2: SGHRS, YFSETQ. In DNA, the CDR3 is TGCGCCAGCAAGGATAGGTCGGATACGCAGTATTTT. This codes for CASKDRSDTQYF.

This clonotype was seen at least ten times. The chain links TRBV5-1 to TRBJ2-7, with a tentative D call TRBD1 (5 bases). Germline assignment: CDR1 SGHRS and CDR2 YFSETQ. The V gene lost 4 bases and the J gene lost 4 bases, with 12 bases spanning the gap. This CDR3 contains 13 residues. The CDR3 here is CASSPDRIYEQYF. The CDR3 coding sequence is TGCGCCAGCAGCCCCGACAGAATTTACGAGCAGTACTTC.

This clonotype was picked up many times. The V and J genes are TRBV5-1 and TRBJ2-7; weak D call: TRBD1 (5 bases). Trimming stripped 0 bases from V and 7 bases from J, with 17 bases between. This CDR3 region has 15 residues. Germline V gene sequence: CDR1 SGHRS, CDR2 YFSETQ. CDR3 sequence: CASSLDYGRVGEQYF. The CDR3, as DNA: TGCGCCAGCAGCTTGGATTATGGCAGGGTTGGAGAGCAGTACTTC. The variable domain in full, with the rest retrieved from reference TRBV5-1 and TRBJ2-7, is KAGVTQTPRYLIKTRGQQVTLSCSPISGHRSVSWYQQTPGQGLQFLFEYFSETQRNKGNFPGRFSGRQFSNSRSEMNVSTLELGDSALYLCASSLDYGRVGEQYFGPGTRLTVT.

This clonotype was recorded many times. V and J are TRBV4-3 and TRBJ2-7; 8 positions agree with TRBD1. This CDR3 comprises 12 residues. V lost 6 bases to trimming and J lost 4 bases; unmatched junction nucleotides: 2. Germline lookup yields CDR1 LGHNA and CDR2 YSLEER. The CDR3 DNA reads TGCGCCAGCAGTAACAGGGGGTACGAGCAGTACTTC. Its translation is CASSNRGYEQYF.

The rearrangement joins TRBV19 to TRBJ2-1; 9 bases agree with TRBD2. The CDR3 spans 15 residues. Losses at the gene ends were 9 bases for V and 8 bases for J; bases not matched to a gene: 14. Germline CDR1 reads LNHDA; CDR2 reads SQIVND (reference sequence). The CDR3 nucleotides are TGTGCCAGCCGAAAGGGTAGCGGGAGAATCTATGAGCAGTTCTTC. Its translation: CASRKGSGRIYEQFF.

The sample holds many counts of this clonotype. The V and J genes are TRBV28 and TRBJ2-7, with 7 bases that match TRBD1. Losses at the gene ends were 3 bases for V and 5 bases for J; bases not matched to a gene: 7. In germline, CDR1 is MDHEN, CDR2 SYDVKM. The CDR3 extends over 14 amino acids. For the CDR3, the DNA is TGTGCCAGCAGTTTTCAGGGGGAAGGGGACGAGCAGTACTTC. Amino acid sequence: CASSFQGEGDEQYF.

In its sample, this clonotype was seen many times. V gene TRBV7-2 combines with J gene TRBJ2-1; D is unclear. Germline values: CDR1 SGHTA, CDR2 FQGNSA. V was cut by 5 bases and J by 5 bases, with 13 bases left in between. This CDR3 contains 14 residues. The CDR3 loop reads CASSQQWYDNEQFF. CDR3 coding DNA: TGTGCCAGCAGCCAACAGTGGTACGACAATGAGCAGTTCTTC.

This chain links TRBV6-5 with TRBJ2-7; D uncertain. Germline V gives CDR1 MNHEY, CDR2 SVGAGI. This CDR3 is 12 amino acids long. Trimming took off 0 bases at V and 5 bases at J, with 5 bases between the two ends. The CDR3 here is CASSYSRHEQYF. In nucleotides, the CDR3 is TGTGCCAGCAGTTACTCCAGGCACGAGCAGTACTTC.

The rearrangement joins TRBV7-2 to TRBJ2-7; 9 bases fit TRBD2. CDR1 and CDR2 (germline): SGHTA, FQGNSA. This CDR3 contains 14 residues. Trimming removed 5 bases from V and 5 bases from J; junction bases left unmatched: 7. This CDR3 is CASSPASGNDEQYF. CDR3 nucleotide sequence: TGTGCCAGCAGCCCGGCTAGCGGGAACGACGAGCAGTACTTC.

The V call is TRBV3-1, the J call TRBJ2-1; 8 bases map to TRBD2. CDR1 LGHDT and CDR2 YNNKEL come from the germline V gene (reference sequence). The V segment lost 4 bases and the J segment 4 bases; nucleotides outside the gene matches: 6. This CDR3 has 15 amino acids. The DNA of the CDR3 is TGTGCCAGCAGCCGTAGCGGGAAAGAATACAATGAGCAGTTCTTC. This translates into CASSRSGKEYNEQFF.